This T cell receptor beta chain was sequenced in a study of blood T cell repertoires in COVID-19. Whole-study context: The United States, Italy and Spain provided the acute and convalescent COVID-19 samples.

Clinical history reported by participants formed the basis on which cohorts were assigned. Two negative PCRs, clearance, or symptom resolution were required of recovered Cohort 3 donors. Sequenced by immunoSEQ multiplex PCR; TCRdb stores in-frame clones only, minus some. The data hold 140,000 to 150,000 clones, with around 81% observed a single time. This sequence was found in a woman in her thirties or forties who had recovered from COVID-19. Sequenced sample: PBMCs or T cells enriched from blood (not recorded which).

The CDR3 region is CASSFGTGINEKLFF. The CDR3 DNA reads TGTGCCAGCAGCTTCGGGACAGGGATCAATGAAAAACTGTTTTTT. The chain has TRBV11-2 and TRBJ1-4; the match to TRBD1 covers 9 bases. This CDR3 spans 15 amino acids. Losses at the gene ends were 3 bases for V and 5 bases for J; bases not matched to a gene: 4. Germline loops: CDR1 SGHAT, CDR2 FQNNGV.